This T cell receptor (beta chain) comes out of a study of blood T cells in healthy people across ages. Study-level points and caveats: Researchers report that TCR beta diversity correlated strongly with naive T cell percentage. In the absence of known donor CMV status, changes in expanded clonotypes were possibly confounded. Long-lived donors had more naive CD4+ cells and higher diversity than aged donors.

Primers used in a second PCR of about 7 to 12 cycles were a sample-barcoded 5' primer and a J-beta primer mix. A template-switch adaptor with 12 random nucleotides tagged each cDNA molecule. MiXCR was run by TCRdb on the 5' RACE reads, yielding one entry per CDR3 protein. The sample has about 720,000 distinct CDR3 sequences, 22% seen once; the top ten hold around 22%. This clonotype was picked up a small number of times. Its specificity is unknown. Germline lookup yields CDR1 SGHDN and CDR2 FVKESK. This CDR3 has 13 amino acids. Trimming pared 4 bases from V and 5 bases from J, leaving 10 bases between.

The source is a man between 70 and 80 years old in good health. The gene calls are TRBV14 and TRBJ2-3; D gene unclear. Sequencing used blood. Written as DNA, the CDR3 is TGTGCCAGCAGCCCACCTGCTGGAGATACGCAGTATTTT. This codes for CASSPPAGDTQYF.